This T cell receptor (beta chain) is from a study of T cells in Graves' hyperthyroidism and ophthalmopathy. TCR beta CDR3 regions were amplified from RNA transcripts. A set of HTBI primers served as the primers for a first-round RT-PCR of the TCR CDR3. MiXCR was run by TCRdb on the multiplex PCR reads, yielding one entry per CDR3 protein. The sample lists 450,000 to 700,000 distinct CDR3 sequences, 40% to 55% occurring once. Stable Graves' hyperthyroidism meant no ophthalmopathy progression within 18 months. The hyperthyroidism patients had all been newly diagnosed, and their disease duration was under 2 months. Their ages ranged from 18 to 65 years. Uncontrolled infection, other autoimmune disease, pregnancy or lactation barred patients from enrollment. The receptor was isolated from a young woman with Graves' hyperthyroidism. Material: peripheral blood or thyroid tissue (not recorded which).

The CDR3 DNA follows: TGTGCCAGTACGGGGGTGGAGACCCAGTACTTC. Its translation is CASTGVETQYF. The chain joins TRBV27 to TRBJ2-5, with D tentatively TRBD2 (6 bases). This CDR3 is 11 amino acids long. The germline CDR1 and CDR2 sequences are MNHEY and SMNVEV (reference sequence). Trimming took off 9 bases at V and 5 bases at J, with 10 bases between the two ends.